The 16 T cell receptor beta chains presented below share a single source sample, sequenced in a study of response to subunit inactivated influenza vaccine. MiXCR, applied by TCRdb to the RT-PCR reads, yields one record per CDR3 protein. The sample includes around 540,000 distinct CDR3 sequences, 12% of them seen just once. Here the sequenced sample was PBMCs from blood, taken on the day of vaccination. The receptor source for this set is a man in his fifties who received an inactivated influenza vaccine.

This clonotype was found a few times. V and J are TRBV2 and TRBJ2-7, with D perhaps being TRBD1 or TRBD2 (7 bases each). CDR1 and CDR2 (germline): SNHLY, FYNNEI. The V end was cut by 1 base, the J end by 0 bases, with 13 bases between. The CDR3 has 16 residues. The CDR3 loop reads CASSEVTGRGSYEQYF. DNA of the CDR3: TGTGCCAGCAGTGAAGTGACAGGGAGGGGCTCCTACGAGCAGTACTTC.

The V gene is TRBV4-1, the J gene TRBJ2-7, with 8 bases matching TRBD2. Looked up from germline, CDR1 is MGHRA and CDR2 is YSYEKL. The CDR3 runs to 16 residues. Unmatched junction bases numbered 10, after V lost 1 base and J lost 5 bases. CDR3 sequence: CASSQVWRGAKNEQYF. CDR3 in DNA: TGCGCCAGCAGCCAAGTTTGGCGGGGGGCGAAAAACGAGCAGTACTTC.

This clonotype has a handful of counts. The chain carries TRBV7-2 and TRBJ1-3; tentatively, D is TRBD1 (5 bases). The V and J ends lost 1 base and 0 bases respectively, with 13 bases between them. The CDR3 loop spans 17 amino acids. Germline V CDR1 and CDR2: SGHTA, FQGNSA. The CDR3 here is CASSLVGGTNSGNTIYF. In nucleotides, the CDR3 is TGTGCCAGCAGCTTAGTCGGAGGGACTAACTCTGGAAACACCATATATTTT.

A few counts support this clonotype. The rearrangement joins TRBV12-3 or TRBV12-4 to TRBJ2-7; D is perhaps TRBD1 (5 bases). V was clipped by 2 bases and J by 6 bases, with 8 bases between them. The CDR3 sequence is 12 residues long. The CDR3 sequence is CASSLWGGEQYF. Written as DNA, the CDR3 is TGTGCCAGCAGTTTATGGGGCGGCGAGCAGTACTTC.

The J gene is TRBJ2-7, the V gene TRBV7-2; unclear D gene. Trimming took 1 base from V and 2 from J, leaving 9 bases between them. The germline V gene has CDR1 SGHTA and CDR2 FQGNSA. The CDR3 sequence is 14 residues long. The DNA for the CDR3 is TGTGCCAGCAGCTTAGGGCCCGAGCCCTACGAGCAGTACTTC. Its translation: CASSLGPEPYEQYF. Drawing the rest from reference TRBV7-2 and TRBJ2-7, the complete variable domain is GAGVSQSPSNKVTEKGKDVELRCDPISGHTALYWYRQSLGQGLEFLIYFQGNSAPDKSGLPSDRFSAERTGGSVSTLTIQRTQQEDSAVYLCASSLGPEPYEQYFGPGTRLTVT.

J is TRBJ2-1 and V is TRBV7-2; TRBD1 is a possible D gene (6 bases). Germline V gene lookup returns CDR1 SGHTA and CDR2 FQGNSA. Trimming pared 0 bases from V and 2 bases from J, leaving 26 bases between. The CDR3 spans 21 residues. The CDR3 region is CASSLAWGPRTPFSAYNEQFF. The CDR3 nucleotides read TGTGCCAGCAGCTTAGCGTGGGGGCCACGAACCCCATTTTCTGCCTACAATGAGCAGTTCTTC.

Of note for this clonotype: A much larger clone differs by one base, so this may be a read error. The chain couples TRBV7-8 to TRBJ1-5; D gene uncertain. The CDR3 extends over 14 amino acids. Germline V CDR1 and CDR2: SGHVS, FQNEAQ. With 5 bases removed from V and 3 bases from J, the gap between germline ends came to 11 bases. CDR3 bases: TGTGCCAGCAGCCAAATGGTCGTCAATCAGCCCCAGCATTTT. Its protein is CASSQMVVNQPQHF.

This clonotype has ten or more counts. The CDR3, as DNA: TGCGCCAGCAGCCAAGACCTGAGGCCTATCTCCTACGAGCAGTACTTC. The encoded protein is CASSQDLRPISYEQYF. The rearrangement links TRBV4-3 to TRBJ2-7; D is unresolved. CDR1 is LGHNA and CDR2 is YSLEER in the germline V gene. Trimming removed 0 bases from V and 0 bases from J, with 12 bases in between. The CDR3 loop spans 16 amino acids.

This clonotype came up a few times. This rearrangement joins TRBV20-1 to TRBJ2-1; D is unclear. The length of the CDR3 is 11 residues. Per the germline V gene, CDR1 is DFQATT and CDR2 is SNEGSKA (reference sequence). With 1 base removed from V and 10 bases from J, the gap between germline ends came to 8 bases. The CDR3 protein is CSARAPPEQFF. The CDR3 bases are TGCAGTGCTAGAGCCCCCCCGGAGCAGTTCTTC.

The rearrangement joins TRBV11-3 to TRBJ2-3; TRBD2 matches at 9 bases. From germline, CDR1 is SGHNT and CDR2 YENEEA. This CDR3 contains 14 residues. Trimming at V came to 2 bases and at J to 4 bases, leaving 1 base not matched to a gene. For the CDR3, the DNA is TGTGCCAGCAGCTTACTAGCGGGGTCAGATACGCAGTATTTT. It is translated as CASSLLAGSDTQYF.

About this clonotype: This may arise from a read error, as a much more abundant clone is one base away. V gene TRBV29-1 combines with J gene TRBJ2-3; D perhaps matches TRBD1 (7 bases). In germline, CDR1 is SQVTM, CDR2 ANQGSEA. This CDR3 region has 16 residues. Between the trimmed V and J ends, which lost 6 bases and 4 bases, there was a span of 23 bases. The CDR3 bases are TGCAGCGTGCTGGACAGGAATCCCCGCGGGGCAGATACGCAGTATTTT. Translating it yields CSVLDRNPRGADTQYF.

This clonotype was seen a handful of times. The chain recombines TRBV6-2 or TRBV6-3 with TRBJ2-2, with TRBD2 identical over 9 bases. The CDR3 has 16 residues. V lost 10 bases and J lost 7; bases outside the gene matches: 16. In germline, CDR1 is MNHEY, CDR2 SVGEGT. CDR3: CATKVAGAVFIGELFF. The CDR3 DNA is TGTGCCACCAAAGTAGCGGGAGCGGTTTTTATCGGGGAGCTGTTTTTT.

This clonotype was seen repeatedly, ten times or more. The chain is built from TRBV4-2 and TRBJ1-1; 7 bases map to TRBD1. Germline V gene lookup returns CDR1 LGHNA and CDR2 YNFKEQ. This CDR3 is built from 14 residues. J lost 5 bases, V lost 1 base, and 4 bases had no gene match. CDR3 DNA sequence: TGTGCCAGCAGCCAAGGGGGCAGGGGGACTGAAGCTTTCTTT. Translation gives CASSQGGRGTEAFF.

This clonotype occurred a few times. V is TRBV12-3 or TRBV12-4 and J is TRBJ2-2; D is unclear. V lost 6 bases, J lost 8 bases, and 13 bases lay in between. The CDR3 length is 13 residues. This chain's CDR3 is CASSPDMKGELFF. The CDR3, as DNA: TGTGCCAGCAGCCCTGATATGAAAGGGGAGCTGTTTTTT.

This clonotype was seen a few times. The genes are TRBV4-2 and TRBJ2-7; D unresolved. V lost 0 bases and J 2 bases, leaving 11 bases between the germline ends. The germline CDR1 and CDR2 sequences are LGHNA and YNFKEQ. This CDR3 region has 15 residues. In nucleotides, the CDR3 is TGTGCCAGCAGCCAAGATCGGTCGGGTCCCTACGAGCAGTACTTC. It encodes CASSQDRSGPYEQYF.

This clonotype has a count of ten or more. V gene TRBV5-1 combines with J gene TRBJ2-7; possibly TRBD1 for D (8 bases). Germline assignment: CDR1 SGHRS and CDR2 YFSETQ. V lost 4 bases to trimming and J lost 3 bases, with 14 bases between them. This CDR3 has 14 amino acids. Here the CDR3 reads CASSQTGEGYEQYF. In DNA, the CDR3 is TGCGCCAGCAGCCAGACAGGGGAGGGCTACGAGCAGTACTTC.